Listed below are T cell receptor beta chains from one sample, sequenced in a study of PD-1 blockade in classical Hodgkin lymphoma. This table comes from immunoSEQ multiplex PCR, and its TCRdb copy is limited to in-frame clones, with some not included. The table includes approximately 25,000 clones, over 60% detected once. The sequences come from peripheral blood mononuclear cells (PBMCs), collected before the fourth cycle of nivolumab. These receptors all stem from a human donor with classical Hodgkin lymphoma. CDR3s include the opening cysteine and the closing phenylalanine or tryptophan. A D gene is named only where the DNA matches it firmly. Expanded clones get a size class; other rows say once, few or many, or leave the size out.

D	V	J	size	DNA	CDR3
.	TRBV5-5	TRBJ1-1	.	TGTGCCAGCAGCTTGCGAGGGGGAACGTACACTGAAGCTTTCTTT	CASSLRGGTYTEAFF
.	TRBV19	TRBJ2-6	.	TGTGCCAGTAGTATAGTTAGTCGGGCAGTAACAGGGGCCAACGTCCTGACTTTC	CASSIVSRAVTGANVLTF
.	TRBV28	TRBJ2-2	.	TGTGCCAGCAGGAGGGAAGGTAGCACGAACACCGGGGAGCTGTTTTTT	CASRREGSTNTGELFF
.	TRBV5-4	TRBJ1-3	.	TGTGCCAGCAGCTTGGATTCAGGGTCTGGAAACACCATATATTTT	CASSLDSGSGNTIYF
.	TRBV2	TRBJ2-1	.	TGTGCCAGCAGTTTTATCGATGAGCAGTTCTTC	CASSFIDEQFF
TRBD1	TRBV10-2	TRBJ1-2	.	TGCGCCAGCAGTGAGAGACGACAGGGGCTTGGCTACACCTTC	CASSERRQGLGYTF
.	TRBV14	TRBJ1-2	.	TGTGCCAGCAGCCAAGATCCGGGACACCAATCTGGGAGGACCTTC	CASSQDPGHQSGRTF
.	TRBV7-2	TRBJ2-3	.	TGTGCCAGCCGAGTAGCGGTCTCAGATACGCAGTATTTT	CASRVAVSDTQYF
.	TRBV4-3	TRBJ2-7	.	TGCGCCAGCAGCCAAGAACGAACAGGGTTCGACGAGCAGTACTTC	CASSQERTGFDEQYF
TRBD1	TRBV30	TRBJ1-1	.	TGTGCCTGGAGACATTACCGGGACAGGAACACTGAAGCTTTCTTT	CAWRHYRDRNTEAFF
.	TRBV14	TRBJ1-1	.	TGTGCCAGCAGCCAAGGATTACGGGGCGCTGAAGCTTTCTTT	CASSQGLRGAEAFF
.	TRBV7-8	TRBJ1-1	.	TGTGCCAGCGCGGACGCGAACACTGAAGCTTTCTTT	CASADANTEAFF
TRBD2	TRBV5-1	TRBJ2-3	.	TGCGCCAGCAGCTTACTACCGGGACTAGGTACAGATACGCAGTATTTT	CASSLLPGLGTDTQYF
TRBD2	TRBV6-1	TRBJ2-5	.	TGTGCCAGCAGGACTAGCGGCACCCAAGAGACCCAGTACTTC	CASRTSGTQETQYF
TRBD1	TRBV28	TRBJ2-2	.	TGTGCCAGCAGTTTTGGGGACAGGCTCACCGGGGAGCTGTTTTTT	CASSFGDRLTGELFF
.	TRBV19	TRBJ2-7	.	TGTGCCAGTGGGCCAGTGGGATACGAGCAGTACTTC	CASGPVGYEQYF
.	TRBV4-2	TRBJ1-2	.	TGTGCCAGCAGCCAAGATCCGACCCCCGACTGGCTTCTAAAATCGAATGGCTACACCTTC	CASSQDPTPDWLLKSNGYTF
.	TRBV18	TRBJ2-7	.	TGTGCCAGCTCGCAGGGGGGCGAGGCCCTCTCCTACGAGCAGTACTTC	CASSQGGEALSYEQYF
TRBD2	TRBV6-6	TRBJ2-5	few	TGTGCCAGCAATCAGGGAGGGGAGACCCAGTACTTC	CASNQGGETQYF
.	TRBV28	TRBJ2-7	.	TGTGCCAGCAGTCGCCTGGGGTACGAGCAGTACTTC	CASSRLGYEQYF
TRBD1	TRBV18	TRBJ1-5	.	TGTGCCAGCTCAGAACAGGGGAACAATCAGCCCCAGCATTTT	CASSEQGNNQPQHF
.	TRBV11-2	TRBJ2-6	once	TGTGCCAGCAGCTTACTTCTCCACAGTTTGGAATCTGGGGCCAACGTCCTGACTTTC	CASSLLLHSLESGANVLTF
TRBD1	TRBV5-6	TRBJ2-7	medium-sized	TGTGCCAGCAGCTTGGCCCTTGGACAGGGGATATACGAGCAGTACTTC	CASSLALGQGIYEQYF
.	TRBV5-1	TRBJ2-7	.	TGCGCCAGCAGCGGGAGGTCAGCACCCTCCTACGAGCAGTACTTC	CASSGRSAPSYEQYF
.	TRBV28	TRBJ1-1	.	TGTGCCAGCAGTCCCCTTACGGCCGGGGGCACTGAAGCTTTCTTT	CASSPLTAGGTEAFF
.	TRBV13	TRBJ1-6	.	TGTGCCAGCAGCTTAGGCCAGGGGAATTCACCCCTCCACTTT	CASSLGQGNSPLHF
.	TRBV18	TRBJ1-1	.	TGTGCCAGCTCTACGTCAGGGAACACTGAAGCTTTCTTT	CASSTSGNTEAFF
TRBD1	TRBV4-1	TRBJ2-7	medium-sized	TGCGCCAGCAGCCAAGTGACAGGGAGTGACGAGCAGTACTTC	CASSQVTGSDEQYF
.	TRBV29-1	TRBJ1-4	.	TGCAGCGTTGAAAGGGAGGGGAAACTGTTTTTT	CSVEREGKLFF
.	TRBV19	TRBJ1-5	.	TGTGCCAGTAGTATAGAATGGAATCAGCCCCAGCATTTT	CASSIEWNQPQHF